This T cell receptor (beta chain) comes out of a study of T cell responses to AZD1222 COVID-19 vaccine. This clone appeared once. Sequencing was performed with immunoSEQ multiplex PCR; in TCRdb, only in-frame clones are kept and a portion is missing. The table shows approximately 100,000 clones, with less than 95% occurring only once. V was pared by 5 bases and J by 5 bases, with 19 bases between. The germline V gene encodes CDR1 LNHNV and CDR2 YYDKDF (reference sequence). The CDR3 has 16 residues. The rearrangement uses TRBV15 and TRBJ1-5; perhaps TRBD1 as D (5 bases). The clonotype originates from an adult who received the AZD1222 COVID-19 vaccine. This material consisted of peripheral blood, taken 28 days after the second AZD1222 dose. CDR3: CATSGRLTGTDQPQHF. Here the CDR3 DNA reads TGTGCCACCAGCGGAAGACTCACAGGCACCGATCAGCCCCAGCATTTT.